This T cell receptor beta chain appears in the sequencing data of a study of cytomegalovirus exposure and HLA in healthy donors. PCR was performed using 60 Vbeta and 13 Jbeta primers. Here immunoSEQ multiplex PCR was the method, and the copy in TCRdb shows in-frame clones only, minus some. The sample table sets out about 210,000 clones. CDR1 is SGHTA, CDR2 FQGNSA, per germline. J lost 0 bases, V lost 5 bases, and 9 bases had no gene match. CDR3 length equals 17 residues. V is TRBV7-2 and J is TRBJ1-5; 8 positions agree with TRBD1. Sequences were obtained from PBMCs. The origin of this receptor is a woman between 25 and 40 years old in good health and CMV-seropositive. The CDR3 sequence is CASSGTGTGISNQPQHF. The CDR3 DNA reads TGTGCCAGCAGCGGAACCGGGACAGGCATTAGCAATCAGCCCCAGCATTTT.